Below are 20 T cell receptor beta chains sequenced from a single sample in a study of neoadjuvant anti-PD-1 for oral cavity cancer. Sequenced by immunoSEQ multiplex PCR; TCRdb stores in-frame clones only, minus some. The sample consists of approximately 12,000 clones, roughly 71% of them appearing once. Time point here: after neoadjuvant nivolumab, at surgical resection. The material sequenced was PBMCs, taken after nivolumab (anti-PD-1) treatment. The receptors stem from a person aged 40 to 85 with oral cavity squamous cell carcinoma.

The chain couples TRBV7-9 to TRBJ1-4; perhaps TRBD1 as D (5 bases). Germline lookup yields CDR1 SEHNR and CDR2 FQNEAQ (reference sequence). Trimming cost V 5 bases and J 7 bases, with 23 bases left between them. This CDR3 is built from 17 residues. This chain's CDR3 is CASSRSPVDRASEKLFF. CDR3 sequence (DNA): TGTGCCAGCAGCAGGAGCCCGGTTGACAGAGCGAGTGAAAAACTGTTTTTT.

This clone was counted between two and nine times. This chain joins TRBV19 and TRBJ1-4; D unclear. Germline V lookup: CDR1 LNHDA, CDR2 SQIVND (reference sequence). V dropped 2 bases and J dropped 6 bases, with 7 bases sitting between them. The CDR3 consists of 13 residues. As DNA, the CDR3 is TGTGCCAGTAGTATACGAATGGATGAAAAACTGTTTTTT. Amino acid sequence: CASSIRMDEKLFF.

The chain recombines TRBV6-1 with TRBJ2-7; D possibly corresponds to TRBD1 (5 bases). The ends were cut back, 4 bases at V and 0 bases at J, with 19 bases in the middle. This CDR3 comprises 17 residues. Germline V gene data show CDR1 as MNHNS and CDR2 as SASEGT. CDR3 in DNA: TGTGCCAGCAGTGCAAAGGGTGGGGCTTCGGGCTCCTACGAGCAGTACTTC. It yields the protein CASSAKGGASGSYEQYF.

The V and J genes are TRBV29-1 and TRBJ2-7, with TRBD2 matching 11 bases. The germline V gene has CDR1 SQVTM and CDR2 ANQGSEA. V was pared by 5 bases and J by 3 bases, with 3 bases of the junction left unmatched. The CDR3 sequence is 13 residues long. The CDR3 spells CSVLAGGVYEQYF. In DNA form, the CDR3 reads TGCAGCGTTCTAGCGGGAGGAGTCTACGAGCAGTACTTC.

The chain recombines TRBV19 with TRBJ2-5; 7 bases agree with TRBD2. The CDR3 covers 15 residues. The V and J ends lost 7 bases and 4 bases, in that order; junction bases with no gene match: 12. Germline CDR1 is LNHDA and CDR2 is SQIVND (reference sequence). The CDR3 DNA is TGTGCCAGTAAAAGGAGGGAGGGCTCGGTAGAGACCCAGTACTTC. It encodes CASKRREGSVETQYF.

The CDR3 DNA follows: TGTGCCAGCAGAACACAGGGGGGACAGCCCCAGCATTTT. This gives the protein CASRTQGGQPQHF. The rearrangement links TRBV6-1 to TRBJ1-5; TRBD1 matches 8 bases. The CDR3 is 13 residues long. J lost 7 bases, V lost 6 bases, and 5 bases had no gene match. In germline, CDR1 is MNHNS, CDR2 SASEGT.

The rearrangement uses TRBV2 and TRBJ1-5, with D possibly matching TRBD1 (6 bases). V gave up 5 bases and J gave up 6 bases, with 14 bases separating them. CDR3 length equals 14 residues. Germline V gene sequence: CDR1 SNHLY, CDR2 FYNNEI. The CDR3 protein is CASSPSGTPQPQHF. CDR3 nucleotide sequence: TGTGCCAGCAGTCCGTCCGGGACACCTCAGCCCCAGCATTTT.

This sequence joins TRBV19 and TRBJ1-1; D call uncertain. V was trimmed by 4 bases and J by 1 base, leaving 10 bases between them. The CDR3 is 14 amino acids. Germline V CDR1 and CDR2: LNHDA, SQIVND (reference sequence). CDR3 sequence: CASSSAVTNTEAFF. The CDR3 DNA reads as TGTGCCAGTAGTAGCGCGGTTACGAACACTGAAGCTTTCTTT.

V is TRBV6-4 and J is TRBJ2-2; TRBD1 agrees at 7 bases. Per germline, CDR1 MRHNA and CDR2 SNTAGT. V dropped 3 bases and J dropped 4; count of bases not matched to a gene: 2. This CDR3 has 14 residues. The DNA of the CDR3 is TGTGCCAGCAGTGAGTCAGGGGGCACCGGGGAGCTGTTTTTT. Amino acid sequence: CASSESGGTGELFF.

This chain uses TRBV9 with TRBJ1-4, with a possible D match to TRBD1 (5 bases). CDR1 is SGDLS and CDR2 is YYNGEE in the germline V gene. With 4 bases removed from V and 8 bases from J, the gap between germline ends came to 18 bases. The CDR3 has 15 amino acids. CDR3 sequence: CASSSHPGEGEKLFF. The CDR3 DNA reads TGTGCCAGCAGCTCCCACCCGGGTGAGGGGGAAAAACTGTTTTTT.

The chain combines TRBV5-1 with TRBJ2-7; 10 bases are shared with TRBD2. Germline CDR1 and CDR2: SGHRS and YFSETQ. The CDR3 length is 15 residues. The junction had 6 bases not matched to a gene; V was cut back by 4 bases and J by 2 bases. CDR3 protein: CASSGGTSDTYEQYF. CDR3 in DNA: TGCGCCAGCAGCGGCGGGACTAGCGACACCTACGAGCAGTACTTC. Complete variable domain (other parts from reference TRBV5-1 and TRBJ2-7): KAGVTQTPRYLIKTRGQQVTLSCSPISGHRSVSWYQQTPGQGLQFLFEYFSETQRNKGNFPGRFSGRQFSNSRSEMNVSTLELGDSALYLCASSGGTSDTYEQYFGPGTRLTVT.

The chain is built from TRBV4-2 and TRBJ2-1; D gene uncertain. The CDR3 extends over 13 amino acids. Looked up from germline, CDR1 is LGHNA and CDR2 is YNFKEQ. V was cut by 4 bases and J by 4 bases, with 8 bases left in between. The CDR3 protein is CASSPGSYNEQFF. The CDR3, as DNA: TGTGCCAGCAGCCCCGGCTCGTACAATGAGCAGTTCTTC.

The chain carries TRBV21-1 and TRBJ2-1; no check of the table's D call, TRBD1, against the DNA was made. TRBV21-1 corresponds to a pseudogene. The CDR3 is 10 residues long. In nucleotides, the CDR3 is TGTGCCAGCAGCGCTACAGGGAAGTTCTTC. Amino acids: CASSATGKFF.

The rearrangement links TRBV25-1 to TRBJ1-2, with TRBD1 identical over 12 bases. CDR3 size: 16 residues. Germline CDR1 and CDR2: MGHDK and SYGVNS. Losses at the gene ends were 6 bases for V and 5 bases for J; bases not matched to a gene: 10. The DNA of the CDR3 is TGTGCCAGCAGCGGGTTAGGGGACAGGGGGCTATATGGCTACACCTTC. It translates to CASSGLGDRGLYGYTF.

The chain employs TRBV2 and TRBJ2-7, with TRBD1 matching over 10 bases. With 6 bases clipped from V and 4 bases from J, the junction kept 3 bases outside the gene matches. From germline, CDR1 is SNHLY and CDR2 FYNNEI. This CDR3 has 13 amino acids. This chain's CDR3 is CASSDRGLYEQYF. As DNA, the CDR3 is TGTGCCAGCAGCGACAGGGGGCTATACGAGCAGTACTTC.

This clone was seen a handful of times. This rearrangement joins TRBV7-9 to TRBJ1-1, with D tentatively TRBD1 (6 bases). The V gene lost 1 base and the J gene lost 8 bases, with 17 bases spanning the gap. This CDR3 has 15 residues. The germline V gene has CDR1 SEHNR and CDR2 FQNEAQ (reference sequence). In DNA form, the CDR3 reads TGTGCCAGCAGCTTAGAAATCGGGACGGGGGGCGAAGCTTTCTTT. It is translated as CASSLEIGTGGEAFF.

The CDR3 region is CSASDYEQYF. CDR3 DNA sequence: TGCAGTGCTAGCGACTACGAGCAGTACTTC. The chain employs TRBV20-1 and TRBJ2-7; no definite D call. The germline V gene has CDR1 DFQATT and CDR2 SNEGSKA (reference sequence). This CDR3 is built from 10 residues. The V and J ends lost 3 bases and 3 bases respectively, with 3 bases between them.

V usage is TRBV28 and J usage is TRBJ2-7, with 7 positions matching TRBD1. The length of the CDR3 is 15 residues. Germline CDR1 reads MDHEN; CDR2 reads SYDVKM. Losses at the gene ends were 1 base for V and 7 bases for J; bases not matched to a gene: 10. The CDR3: CASSLSPLTGKEQYF. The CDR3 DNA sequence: TGTGCCAGCAGTTTATCACCCCTGACAGGGAAGGAGCAGTACTTC. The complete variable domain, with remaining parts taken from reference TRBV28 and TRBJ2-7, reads DVKVTQSSRYLVKRTGEKVFLECVQDMDHENMFWYRQDPGLGLRLIYFSYDVKMKEKGDIPEGYSVSREKKERFSLILESASTNQTSMYLCASSLSPLTGKEQYFGPGTRLTVT.

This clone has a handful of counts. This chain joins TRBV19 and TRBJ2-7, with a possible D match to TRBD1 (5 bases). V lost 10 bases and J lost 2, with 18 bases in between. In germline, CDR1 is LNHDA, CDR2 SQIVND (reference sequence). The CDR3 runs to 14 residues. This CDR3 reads CATRAGSLPYEQYF. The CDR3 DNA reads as TGTGCCACCAGGGCAGGGTCCTTACCCTACGAGCAGTACTTC.

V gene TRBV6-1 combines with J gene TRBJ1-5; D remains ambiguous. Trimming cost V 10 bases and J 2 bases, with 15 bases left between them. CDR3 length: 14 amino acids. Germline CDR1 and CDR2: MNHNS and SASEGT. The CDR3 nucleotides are TGTGCCACCTCAGGCGGGGTACGCAATCAGCCCCAGCATTTT. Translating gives CATSGGVRNQPQHF.